Listed below are T cell receptor beta chains from one sample, sequenced in a study of beta chain features in type 1 diabetes. Profiled with immunoSEQ multiplex PCR; TCRdb holds only in-frame clones, not every one. The sample carries around 190,000 clones, approximately 13% recorded once. Sequencing was done on a sample of central memory CD4+ T cells from blood. Source of these receptors: a woman younger than 35 in good health. CDR3s include the opening cysteine and the closing phenylalanine or tryptophan. D genes are given only for firm matches. The listing skips clone size in some rows; elsewhere it reads once, few, many or a size class.

D gene,CDR3 length,V gene,clone size,J gene,CDR3 DNA,CDR3 protein
TRBD1,15,TRBV13,few,TRBJ2-7,TGTGCCAGCAGCCGTGGGGACAGGGGATCGTACGAGCAGTACTTC,CASSRGDRGSYEQYF
TRBD2,16,TRBV28,few,TRBJ2-7,TGTGCCAGCAGTTCGGGACGACTAGCGGGAGAACACGAGCAGTACTTC,CASSSGRLAGEHEQYF
-,16,TRBV9,-,TRBJ2-5,TGTGCCAGCAGCGTAAGTGCAGGGGGGAAACAAGAGACCCAGTACTTC,CASSVSAGGKQETQYF
-,12,TRBV28,-,TRBJ2-2,TGTGCCAGCATTAAGAACACCGGGGAGCTGTTTTTT,CASIKNTGELFF
TRBD2,16,TRBV5-4,-,TRBJ2-2,TGTGCCAGCAGCAGCCCTAGCGGGAGAGGAACCGGGGAGCTGTTTTTT,CASSSPSGRGTGELFF
-,14,TRBV30,few,TRBJ2-4,TGTGCCTGGACTCCGGGAGTAGCCAAAAACATTCAGTACTTC,CAWTPGVAKNIQYF
-,14,TRBV5-6,few,TRBJ2-3,TGTGCCAGCAGCCATACTAGTTTCTCAGATACGCAGTATTTT,CASSHTSFSDTQYF
-,16,TRBV28,few,TRBJ1-5,TGTGCCAGCATAGCTTCTGATAATTATAGAAATCAGCCCCAGCATTTT,CASIASDNYRNQPQHF
-,13,TRBV2,few,TRBJ2-1,TGTGCCAGCAGTGTGACAGACTACAATGAGCAGTTCTTC,CASSVTDYNEQFF
TRBD1,13,TRBV29-1,-,TRBJ1-5,TGCAGCGTTGGGGACAGGGGCAATCAGCCCCAGCATTTT,CSVGDRGNQPQHF
-,13,TRBV9,-,TRBJ1-5,TGTGCCAGCAGCCCGACAGACAATCAGCCCCAGCATTTT,CASSPTDNQPQHF
-,14,TRBV7-9,-,TRBJ1-1,TGTGCCAGCAGCTTACAGGGAGGAGACACTGAAGCTTTCTTT,CASSLQGGDTEAFF
TRBD2,14,TRBV10-3,-,TRBJ2-5,TGTGCCATCAGTGCCGCGGGAGCGGGAGAGACCCAGTACTTC,CAISAAGAGETQYF
-,11,TRBV2,few,TRBJ2-5,TGTGCCAGCGGCGGGGTTAGGACCCAGTACTTC,CASGGVRTQYF
-,16,TRBV7-8,-,TRBJ2-1,TGTGCCAGCAGTAACCGGGGAGGACTCGTAGTGGCTGAGCAGTTCTTC,CASSNRGGLVVAEQFF
TRBD2,16,TRBV18,-,TRBJ2-1,TGTGCCAGCTCACCGCAAGCGGGGAGCTCCTACAATGAGCAGTTCTTC,CASSPQAGSSYNEQFF
-,15,TRBV18,-,TRBJ2-5,TGTGCCAGCTCACCTTCCCAGGGGAACGTTAAGACCCAGTACTTC,CASSPSQGNVKTQYF
TRBD1,18,TRBV18,once,TRBJ2-2,TGTGCCAGCTCACCACGGCTTCGAGGGACAGGGGGTACCGGGGAGCTGTTTTTT,CASSPRLRGTGGTGELFF
-,15,TRBV30,-,TRBJ1-3,TGTGCCTCCGGGCGGGACGGCCGCTCTGGAAACACCATATATTTT,CASGRDGRSGNTIYF
-,16,TRBV2,-,TRBJ1-5,TGTGCCAGCAGTGCTCAGGGCCCATATAGCAATCAGCCCCAGCATTTT,CASSAQGPYSNQPQHF
-,13,TRBV23-1,few,TRBJ2-7,TGCGCCAGCAGTCAATCCGCGGGCTACGAGCAGTACTTC,CASSQSAGYEQYF
-,14,TRBV6-5,-,TRBJ2-2,TGTGCCAGTTCTCGCGGTACTTACACCGGGGAGCTGTTTTTT,CASSRGTYTGELFF
TRBD1,17,TRBV18,few,TRBJ2-7,TGTGCCAGCTCACTACACCCCGTCGACAGGGGGTATGGCGAGCAGTACTTC,CASSLHPVDRGYGEQYF
TRBD2,14,TRBV6-1,-,TRBJ2-7,TGTGCCAGCAGTGGGGCTAGCGGGGGCTCCGAGCAGTACTTC,CASSGASGGSEQYF
TRBD1,17,TRBV28,-,TRBJ2-7,TGTGCCAGCAGCCGGGACAGGGGCGGCGGTTACTCCTACGAGCAGTACTTC,CASSRDRGGGYSYEQYF
-,15,TRBV5-4,-,TRBJ1-1,TGTGCCAGCAGCTCGTGGGGACACACGAACACTGAAGCTTTCTTT,CASSSWGHTNTEAFF